This T cell receptor (beta chain) stems from a study of blood T cell repertoires in COVID-19. On the study more broadly: COVID-19 samples collected from the United States, Italy and Spain covered acute and convalescent phases.

In the source study's methods: How many nucleated cells were present was estimated from reference gene primer amplification. The assay was immunoSEQ multiplex PCR, and TCRdb's table has in-frame clones only and misses some. V, J and clone size were drawn from that table, and D and trimming were deduced from the DNA. The table has over 120,000 clones, more than 80% seen once. The CDR3 is 16 residues long. CDR1 is LNHDA, CDR2 SQIVND, per germline (reference sequence). Trimming took off 3 bases at V and 5 bases at J, with 18 bases between the two ends. V and J are TRBV19 and TRBJ2-3, with a weak D call TRBD1 (5 bases). The TCR sequence derives from a human donor in a cohort sampled during active COVID-19. The source material was peripheral blood. DNA of the CDR3: TGTGCCAGTAGTATGTCAGGGTACGGCAATGTAGATACGCAGTATTTT. Translated: CASSMSGYGNVDTQYF.